This entry lists 24 T cell receptor beta chains sequenced from one sample in a study of shared clonotypes between healthy human individuals. The data were produced by immunoSEQ multiplex PCR, yet TCRdb's version contains in-frame clones alone and is incomplete. The sample carries roughly 1,800,000 clones, approximately 94% recorded once. It was CD45RO-negative cells, positively selected for CCR7, that made up naive CD8 cells, with terminally differentiated effector memory CD45RA+ cells excluded. Sequencing was carried out using naive CD8+ T cells sorted from blood. These receptors all stem from a man in his late teens or twenties in good health.

This chain links TRBV6-5 with TRBJ1-2; D remains unclear. Germline assignment: CDR1 MNHEY and CDR2 SVGAGI. V was trimmed by 3 bases and J by 6 bases, leaving 20 bases between them. This CDR3 spans 16 amino acids. The chain's CDR3 is CASSYSIALILDGYTF. DNA of the CDR3: TGTGCCAGCAGTTATTCAATCGCCCTTATACTGGATGGCTACACCTTC.

The rearrangement uses TRBV11-2 and TRBJ2-2, with 9 bases that match TRBD2. CDR3 length equals 16 residues. Germline CDR1 and CDR2: SGHAT and FQNNGV. V trimming: 3 bases; J trimming: 2 bases; junction bases outside the gene matches: 4. DNA for the CDR3: TGTGCCAGCAGCTTTTTAGCGGGGGCCAACACCGGGGAGCTGTTTTTT. Translation gives CASSFLAGANTGELFF.

The J gene is TRBJ2-7, the V gene TRBV4-2, with no clear D. Trimming pared 3 bases from V and 0 bases from J, leaving 6 bases between. Germline loops: CDR1 LGHNA, CDR2 YNFKEQ. This CDR3 comprises 13 residues. For the CDR3, the DNA is TGTGCCAGCAGCCACACCGACTCCTACGAGCAGTACTTC. It codes for CASSHTDSYEQYF.

The V gene is TRBV5-1, the J gene TRBJ1-1, with D perhaps matching TRBD1 (5 bases). This CDR3 has 16 amino acids. The V and J ends lost 1 base and 2 bases respectively, with 15 bases between them. The germline gives CDR1 SGHRS, CDR2 YFSETQ. CDR3 coding DNA: TGCGCCAGCAGCTTGTCGGCAGGGCTTACTAACACTGAAGCTTTCTTT. It encodes CASSLSAGLTNTEAFF.

The chain links TRBV29-1 to TRBJ1-2; D might be TRBD1 (6 bases). Between the trimmed V and J ends, which lost 0 bases and 8 bases, there was a span of 13 bases. CDR1 and CDR2 from the germline V gene are SQVTM and ANQGSEA. The CDR3 has 13 amino acids. As DNA, the CDR3 is TGCAGCGTTGAAGAGGTGACAGGTCTAGGCTACACCTTC. It translates to CSVEEVTGLGYTF.

The gene calls are TRBV5-4 and TRBJ2-7, with 15 nucleotides matching TRBD2. The CDR3 spans 18 residues. The germline CDR1 and CDR2 sequences are SGHNT and YYREEE (reference sequence). The junction had 10 bases not matched to a gene; V was cut back by 4 bases and J by 2 bases. CDR3 protein: CASSPGLAGGGVPYEQYF. The CDR3 DNA reads as TGTGCCAGCAGCCCGGGACTAGCGGGAGGAGGAGTCCCCTACGAGCAGTACTTC.

The gene calls are TRBV11-2 and TRBJ2-1; 7 bases are a match to TRBD2. V shed 2 bases, J shed 5 bases, and the junction held 15 bases outside the gene matches. This CDR3 is 18 amino acids long. Germline V gives CDR1 SGHAT, CDR2 FQNNGV. The DNA for the CDR3 is TGTGCCAGCAGCTTATACGCCTACTTGCGGGAGCCCCACAATGAGCAGTTCTTC. It translates to CASSLYAYLREPHNEQFF.

This rearrangement joins TRBV4-1 to TRBJ2-2; the match to TRBD2 covers 13 bases. Germline lookup yields CDR1 MGHRA and CDR2 YSYEKL. The ends lost 4 bases at V and 4 bases at J; junction bases unmatched: 6. The CDR3 sequence is 17 residues long. The CDR3 coding sequence is TGCGCCAGCAGCCTTAGGACTAGCGGGGGTTCCACCGGGGAGCTGTTTTTT. It codes for CASSLRTSGGSTGELFF.

This chain joins TRBV10-3 and TRBJ2-1; D gene ambiguous. V lost 2 bases and J 6 bases, leaving 8 bases between the germline ends. The CDR3 totals 13 residues. Per germline, CDR1 ENHRY and CDR2 SYGVKD. In DNA, the CDR3 is TGTGCCATCAGTGAGGTCGGCGCCAATGAGCAGTTCTTC. Amino acids: CAISEVGANEQFF.

As regards this clone: Other nucleotide sequences in the sample specify the same CDR3. This chain connects TRBV13 to TRBJ1-2; 7 bases match TRBD1. Germline assignment: CDR1 PRHDT and CDR2 FYEKMQ (reference sequence). The ends lost 3 bases at V and 2 bases at J; junction bases unmatched: 0. This CDR3 has 13 residues. The CDR3 DNA sequence: TGTGCCAGCAGCTTGACAGGGAACTATGGCTACACCTTC. It translates to CASSLTGNYGYTF. Drawing the rest from reference TRBV13 and TRBJ1-2, the complete variable domain is AAGVIQSPRHLIKEKRETATLKCYPIPRHDTVYWYQQGPGQDPQFLISFYEKMQSDKGSIPDRFSAQQFSDYHSELNMSSLELGDSALYFCASSLTGNYGYTFGSGTRLTVV.

The gene calls are TRBV5-4 and TRBJ1-6; no reliable D call. The CDR3 is made up of 14 amino acids. V was pared by 0 bases and J by 8 bases, with 9 bases between. Germline V gene data show CDR1 as SGHNT and CDR2 as YYREEE (reference sequence). For the CDR3, the DNA is TGTGCCAGCAGCTTGGTTGTCGGGGATTCACCCCTCCACTTT. Translation: CASSLVVGDSPLHF.

This chain links TRBV4-1 with TRBJ1-1; D gene ambiguous. The CDR3 covers 14 residues. Germline V gene lookup returns CDR1 MGHRA and CDR2 YSYEKL. V was cut by 1 base and J by 1 base, with 7 bases left in between. The CDR3 DNA follows: TGCGCCAGCAGCCAAGGTCCACAGAACACTGAAGCTTTCTTT. This encodes CASSQGPQNTEAFF.

The chain combines TRBV28 with TRBJ1-2, with 12 bases that match TRBD1. Germline CDR1 MDHEN, CDR2 SYDVKM. This CDR3 is built from 14 residues. V gave up 3 bases and J gave up 8 bases; unmatched junction bases: 4. The DNA for the CDR3 is TGTGCCAGCAGTTTGGGACAGGGGGCGTGGGGCTACACCTTC. Translation gives CASSLGQGAWGYTF.

The chain is built from TRBV10-2 and TRBJ1-5; weak D call: TRBD1 (5 bases). With 8 bases removed from V and 9 bases from J, the gap between germline ends came to 17 bases. Looked up from germline, CDR1 is WSHSY and CDR2 is SAAADI. There are 13 residues in the CDR3. The chain's CDR3 is CASGGLDVRPQHF. The CDR3 DNA reads as TGCGCCAGCGGGGGTTTGGACGTTAGGCCCCAGCATTTT.

The chain combines TRBV10-3 with TRBJ2-7; 8 nucleotides match TRBD1. Germline V gene sequence: CDR1 ENHRY, CDR2 SYGVKD. This CDR3 comprises 15 residues. With 2 bases clipped from V and 3 bases from J, the junction kept 6 bases outside the gene matches. CDR3 residues: CAISEGRTGFYEQYF. CDR3 DNA: TGTGCCATCAGTGAGGGTAGGACAGGGTTCTACGAGCAGTACTTC.

This chain uses TRBV2 with TRBJ2-7; the D gene is possibly TRBD2 (5 bases). This CDR3 comprises 16 residues. With 1 base removed from V and 3 bases from J, the gap between germline ends came to 16 bases. Germline CDR1 and CDR2: SNHLY and FYNNEI. The chain's CDR3 is CASSEGVDSGFYEQYF. The CDR3 coding sequence is TGTGCCAGCAGTGAAGGTGTGGACTCCGGGTTCTACGAGCAGTACTTC.

The chain couples TRBV27 to TRBJ1-5; D is unclear. The germline V gene encodes CDR1 MNHEY and CDR2 SMNVEV (reference sequence). This CDR3 region has 13 residues. V was cut by 4 bases and J by 9 bases, with 13 bases left in between. CDR3 nucleotide sequence: TGTGCCAGCAGTTCAAATTTAGGGCCGCCCCAGCATTTT. Its protein is CASSSNLGPPQHF.

The chain links TRBV9 to TRBJ2-3; no clear D gene. Germline V gene data show CDR1 as SGDLS and CDR2 as YYNGEE. V was pared by 0 bases and J by 3 bases, with 8 bases between. The length of the CDR3 is 14 residues. The CDR3 is CASSVAQPTDTQYF. The CDR3 DNA follows: TGTGCCAGCAGCGTAGCCCAGCCGACAGATACGCAGTATTTT.

This sequence joins TRBV5-1 and TRBJ2-7; 10 positions agree with TRBD2. Germline CDR1 reads SGHRS; CDR2 reads YFSETQ. This CDR3 has 14 residues. Trimming at V came to 0 bases and at J to 7 bases, leaving 4 bases not matched to a gene. The CDR3 DNA reads as TGCGCCAGCAGCTTGGGACTAGCGGGTGGGGAGCAGTACTTC. Translating gives CASSLGLAGGEQYF.

As to this clone: One end of the junction does not line up with germline, which may come from a read error. The chain has TRBV7-7 and TRBJ2-3, with 7 bases lining up with TRBD2. CDR1 and CDR2 from the germline V gene are SSHAT and FNYEAQ (reference sequence). This CDR3 has 15 amino acids. The CDR3 is CASSRGEGNKDTQYF. CDR3 in DNA: TGTGCTAGCAGCCGGGGGGAGGGAAATAAAGATACGCAGTATTTT.

The chain links TRBV10-3 to TRBJ1-3; maybe TRBD1 (5 bases). CDR1 and CDR2 from the germline V gene are ENHRY and SYGVKD. The CDR3 loop spans 15 amino acids. V was shortened by 7 bases and J by 0 bases, with 13 bases between the two germline ends. The CDR3 here is CAIMTEYFSGNTIYF. In DNA form, the CDR3 reads TGTGCCATCATGACAGAGTACTTCTCTGGAAACACCATATATTTT.

The chain carries TRBV30 and TRBJ1-3; the match to TRBD1 covers 7 bases. Germline V gene sequence: CDR1 GTSNPN, CDR2 SVGIG (reference sequence). This CDR3 has 13 residues. Trimming removed 1 base from V and 4 bases from J; junction bases left unmatched: 1. CDR3 loop: CAWSDRGGNTIYF. CDR3 in DNA: TGTGCCTGGAGTGACAGGGGCGGAAACACCATATATTTT. The full variable domain, its missing parts supplied by reference TRBV30 and TRBJ1-3, is SQTIHQWPATLVQPVGSPLSLECTVEGTSNPNLYWYRQAAGRGLQLLFYSVGIGQISSEVPQNLSASRPQDRQFILSSKKLLLSDSGFYLCAWSDRGGNTIYFGEGSWLTVV.

J is TRBJ2-3 and V is TRBV27, with 13 bases lining up with TRBD2. CDR3 length: 16 residues. Germline V gene data show CDR1 as MNHEY and CDR2 as SMNVEV (reference sequence). V was pared by 5 bases and J by 2 bases, with 4 bases of the junction left unmatched. CDR3 sequence (DNA): TGTGCCAGCAGTACTAGCGGGGGGGCCCCCACAGATACGCAGTATTTT. It encodes CASSTSGGAPTDTQYF.

V is TRBV7-2 and J is TRBJ2-7, with TRBD2 as a possible D gene (7 bases). The CDR3 runs 18 residues. V was clipped by 3 bases and J by 0 bases, with 21 bases between them. Germline CDR1 is SGHTA and CDR2 is FQGNSA. Here the CDR3 DNA reads TGTGCCAGCAGCTTTAGGGGGGGGACGTCCTATTACTCCTACGAGCAGTACTTC. It is translated as CASSFRGGTSYYSYEQYF.